The rows below give T cell receptor beta chains drawn from one sample of a study of blood T cell repertoires in COVID-19. Assay: immunoSEQ multiplex PCR; the TCRdb copy retains only in-frame clones and omits some. The sample shows about 36,000 clones, 90% of them seen only once. The sequenced sample consisted of peripheral blood. The receptors originated from a human donor in a cohort sampled during active COVID-19. Both conserved end residues are part of each CDR3. The D gene is left open where the match is weak. Rows may omit the clone size; those that give it use once, few, many or a size class.

j_call v_call d_call clone_size cdr3_nt cdr3_aa
TRBJ2-7 TRBV5-1 NA NA TGCGCCAGCAGCTTGGAAATACGGGATGAGGGTAGCGTGATTTTATACTTC CASSLEIRDEGSVILYF
TRBJ1-1 TRBV19 NA NA TGTGCCAGTAGTACTGTAACAGGGTTTGAAGCTTTCTTT CASSTVTGFEAFF
TRBJ2-3 TRBV19 NA once TGTGCCAGTAGTAACACGGTGGGACTAGATACGCAGTATTTT CASSNTVGLDTQYF
TRBJ2-1 TRBV5-1 TRBD1 NA TGCGCCAGCAGCCCCAGACAGGGCTACAATGAGCAGTTCTTC CASSPRQGYNEQFF
TRBJ1-2 TRBV28 NA NA TGTGCCAGCACCACGCCGGTGGCAAGGGCGGGTGGCTACACCTTC CASTTPVARAGGYTF
TRBJ1-1 TRBV19 NA NA TGTGCCAGTAGTATTGGCGGGACCTACACTGAAGCTTTCTTT CASSIGGTYTEAFF
TRBJ2-2 TRBV7-9 TRBD2 NA TGTGCCAGCAGCCCTCACCCTCCGGGACTATTCACCGGGGAGCTGTTTTTT CASSPHPPGLFTGELFF
TRBJ2-2 TRBV6-1 TRBD2 NA TGTGCCAGCAGTGAAGACAGCGGGAGGTTCACCGGGGAGCTGTTTTTT CASSEDSGRFTGELFF
TRBJ1-3 TRBV7-8 NA NA TGTGCCAGCAGCTTAGTAACGGGACAATACTCTGGAAACACCATATATTTT CASSLVTGQYSGNTIYF
TRBJ2-6 TRBV9 NA NA TGTGCCAGCACTTCCGACGGGGGAGTCCTCTCTGGGGCCAACGTCCTGACTTTC CASTSDGGVLSGANVLTF
TRBJ2-2 TRBV7-7 NA NA TGTGCCAGCAGCTCCCGACAGACCGGGGAGCTGTTTTTT CASSSRQTGELFF
TRBJ2-3 TRBV14 TRBD2 NA TGTGCCAGCAGCCCGGGACTAGCGATCACAGATACGCAGTATTTT CASSPGLAITDTQYF
TRBJ1-4 TRBV4-1 NA NA TGCGCCAGCAGCCAGGGAAAACAGGGCGGCAATGAAAAACTGTTTTTT CASSQGKQGGNEKLFF
TRBJ2-7 TRBV5-1 TRBD1 NA TGCGCCAGCAGCTTGGTGACAGGGATCTCCTACGAGCAGTACTTC CASSLVTGISYEQYF
TRBJ1-6 TRBV5-6 NA NA TGTGCCAGCAGCTTGCGGGGGGCGATTTACTCACCCCTCCACTTT CASSLRGAIYSPLHF
TRBJ2-5 TRBV18 TRBD2 once TGTGCCAGCTCACCACCGGAGGCGGGAGGGCGGGAGACCCAGTACTTC CASSPPEAGGRETQYF
TRBJ2-2 TRBV19 NA NA TGTGCCAGTAGTAGTTTAGCGGACACCGGGGAGCTGTTTTTT CASSSLADTGELFF
TRBJ2-5 TRBV12-3/TRBV12-4 NA NA TGTGCCAGCAGCCAGGGCCACGAGACCCAGTACTTC CASSQGHETQYF
TRBJ2-1 TRBV9 NA NA TGTGCCAGCAGCGTAGAGCCCAATGAGCAGTTCTTC CASSVEPNEQFF
TRBJ2-1 TRBV3-1/TRBV3-2 TRBD2 NA TGTGCCAGCAGCAGGGAGGGCCGCTACAATGAGCAGTTCTTC CASSREGRYNEQFF
TRBJ1-2 TRBV27 NA NA TGTGCCAGCAGTTTATTTCCCACAGGGAGCCATGGCTACACCTTC CASSLFPTGSHGYTF
TRBJ1-1 TRBV10-3 NA few TGTGCCATCAGTGATACTACTGAAGCTTTCTTT CAISDTTEAFF
TRBJ2-7 TRBV10-3 NA NA TGTGCCATCAGGGGAGATGGCGAGCAGTACTTC CAIRGDGEQYF
TRBJ2-7 TRBV30 NA few TGTGCCTGGAGGGGCCGGGACAAAGCCTACGAGCAGTACTTC CAWRGRDKAYEQYF
TRBJ1-2 TRBV14 NA NA TGTGCCAGCAGCCAAGATCGGGGTCCCGGGGGAGGCTACACCTTC CASSQDRGPGGGYTF
TRBJ2-1 TRBV6-2/TRBV6-3 NA NA TGTGCCAGCAGCAGGGGTCTGTCGCGCAATGAGCAGTTCTTC CASSRGLSRNEQFF
TRBJ2-7 TRBV11-1 TRBD1 once TGTGCCAGCGAACGGGACAGGGGCTACGAGCAGTACTTC CASERDRGYEQYF
TRBJ2-5 TRBV2 TRBD1 NA TGTGCCAGCAGTCCCCGCGCGCGACAGGGACAAGGGGAGACCCAGTACTTC CASSPRARQGQGETQYF
TRBJ1-1 TRBV18 TRBD1 NA TGTGCCAGCTCACCTCAGGGGGCAGGTTCTGAAGCTTTCTTT CASSPQGAGSEAFF
TRBJ2-1 TRBV5-8 NA NA TGTGCCAGCAGCTTGGGCGGGGCGAAGGCGTTCTTC CASSLGGAKAFF
TRBJ2-2 TRBV6-1 TRBD2 NA TGTGCCAGCAGTGGGGGCGGGAGGGCGAACACCGGGGAGCTGTTTTTT CASSGGGRANTGELFF
TRBJ1-2 TRBV4-1 TRBD1 few TGCGCCAGCAGCCAGGGAGACAGGGCCGGGCCCCGGGGTGGCTACACCTTC CASSQGDRAGPRGGYTF
TRBJ2-2 TRBV2 TRBD2 NA TGTGCCACCCGGGGTAGCGGGAAGGCCGGGGAGCTGTTTTTT CATRGSGKAGELFF
TRBJ2-7 TRBV7-4 TRBD2 once TGTGCCAGCAGGTGGGCGGGAGGGCCCTACGAGCAGTACTTC CASRWAGGPYEQYF
TRBJ2-3 TRBV28 NA NA TGTGCCAGCAGTTCTGGCTTCACAGATACGCAGTATTTT CASSSGFTDTQYF
TRBJ1-2 TRBV6-5 TRBD1 NA TGTGCCAGCAATACGGACAGGGTTGGCTACACCTTC CASNTDRVGYTF
TRBJ2-7 TRBV7-9 TRBD2 NA TGTGCCAGCAGCCCCGGGACTAGCGGGAGCGGAGGCTCCTACGAGCAGTACTTC CASSPGTSGSGGSYEQYF
TRBJ2-1 TRBV4-1 TRBD2 NA TGCGCCAGCAGCCGCCTCACGGGACTAGCGTTAGGTGAGCAGTTCTTC CASSRLTGLALGEQFF
TRBJ1-2 TRBV28 TRBD1 NA TGTGCCAGCATTCCACACACCACGGGACAGGGTTTTTCTGGCTACACCTTC CASIPHTTGQGFSGYTF
TRBJ1-2 TRBV2 NA NA TGTGCCACCGCGACAGGCGATGGCTACACCTTC CATATGDGYTF
TRBJ2-7 TRBV5-5 NA NA TGTGCCAGCAGCTTGGTAGCGGTCGAGCAGTACTTC CASSLVAVEQYF
TRBJ2-1 TRBV27 TRBD2 NA TGTGCCAGCAGTTCGAGGTGGGCGGGAGATGAGCAGTTCTTC CASSSRWAGDEQFF
TRBJ2-1 TRBV6-4 TRBD1 NA TGTGCCAGCAGTGACTCTACCAGGGGGCGCGGGATTTATGAGCAGTTCTTC CASSDSTRGRGIYEQFF
TRBJ1-1 TRBV6-5 NA few TGTGCCAGCAGTTTCGGGAGGACTGAAGCTTTCTTT CASSFGRTEAFF
TRBJ2-5 TRBV24-1 TRBD1 NA TGTGCCACCAGTGATAGGGGACAGGGTAGAGAGACCCAGTACTTC CATSDRGQGRETQYF
TRBJ1-1 TRBV7-2 NA NA TGTGCCAGCAGCACCCAGAAGAACACTGAAGCTTTCTTT CASSTQKNTEAFF
TRBJ2-5 TRBV19 TRBD2 NA TGTGCCAGTAGAGCGGGAGGGGCAGAGACCCAGTACTTC CASRAGGAETQYF
TRBJ2-1 TRBV20-1 TRBD2 NA TGCAGTGCTAGTCGCGGGACTACCCTCAATGAGCAGTTCTTC CSASRGTTLNEQFF
TRBJ1-1 TRBV5-1 TRBD1 NA TGCGCCAGCAGGGAGGGACAGACGGGCACTGAAGCTTTCTTT CASREGQTGTEAFF
TRBJ2-5 TRBV6-2/TRBV6-3 NA NA TGTGCCAGCAGCCGGGGACTGGCCGGGCAGACCCAGTACTTC CASSRGLAGQTQYF
TRBJ2-3 TRBV6-4 TRBD2 NA TGTGCCAGCAGTGACCTAGCGGGAGAGGACGGTAGGCAGTATTTT CASSDLAGEDGRQYF
TRBJ2-1 TRBV5-4 NA once TGTGCCAGCAGCTTGGGGTCCCCTCTAATGCGGGGTGATGAGCAGTTCTTC CASSLGSPLMRGDEQFF
TRBJ2-7 TRBV20-1 NA once TGCAGCGCCCAGGGAAGCTACGAGCAGTACTTC CSAQGSYEQYF
TRBJ1-2 TRBV6-5 TRBD1 once TGTGCCAGCAGTTACTTTCTACAGGGGGATGTGGATGGCTACACCTTC CASSYFLQGDVDGYTF
TRBJ2-7 TRBV7-6 NA NA TGTGCCAGCAGCTTACTCGGGGGATCCCAGCCCTACGAGCAGTACTTC CASSLLGGSQPYEQYF